The clone carrying this TCR beta chain was found a few times. In germline, CDR1 is LNHDA, CDR2 SQIVND (reference sequence). The CDR3 runs to 16 residues. The junction had 6 bases not matched to a gene; V was cut back by 3 bases and J by 4 bases. This sample is part of a study of technical replicates of blood from four donors. The repertoire was sequenced with immunoSEQ multiplex PCR; TCRdb's copy has only in-frame clones and lacks some. The repertoire consists of about 75,000 clones, with around 97% occurring once and the leading ten covering 0.29%. The chain is built from TRBV19 and TRBJ2-5; 12 bases agree with TRBD1. Input material: T cells isolated from PBMCs. The receptor's source is a human donor in good health. CDR3 sequence: CASSIGGQGARETQYF. The CDR3 bases are TGTGCCAGTAGTATTGGGGGACAGGGGGCAAGAGAGACCCAGTACTTC. The full variable domain, its missing parts supplied by reference TRBV19 and TRBJ2-5, is DGGITQSPKYLFRKEGQNVTLSCEQNLNHDAMYWYRQDPGQGLRLIYYSQIVNDFQKGDIAEGYSVSREKKESFPLTVTSAQKNPTAFYLCASSIGGQGARETQYFGPGTRLLVL.